This record looks at one TCR beta chain sequence and its context. The antigen this receptor binds is unknown. No base qualities exist here, and no much larger clone lies one base off it. The time point label, as the study defines it: baseline, week 1 (first vaccination visit). What the treatment or condition label conveys for this sample: pre-vaccination baseline after standard-of-care therapy. All donors had newly diagnosed IDH1-mutant astrocytomas of WHO grade 3 or 4 that showed loss of nuclear ATRX. The samples were drawn from NOA16, a multicentre, single-arm, open-label phase I trial in Germany that tested a mutant IDH1 peptide vaccine in humans for the first time. For immunogenicity testing, the blood drawn at visit V03 was used as the baseline sample. Genomic DNA for TCRB sequencing was extracted from EDTA blood using the DNeasy Blood and Tissue Kit. This sample is part of a study of a mutant IDH1 vaccine in newly diagnosed glioma (dated by TCRdb to about 2021). Regarding the complete study: Of the 25 to 35 patients who were treated, approximately 60% were male and approximately 40% were female, and the mean age was around 40 years. Longitudinal TCRB deep sequencing was performed for fewer than 30 treated patients wherever samples were available for exploratory analyses. Peripheral blood samples were drawn at six visits, namely V03 (baseline), V05, V07, V10, V12 and V13. Prior to enrollment, standard therapy consisting of radiotherapy alone, temozolomide alone, or radiochemotherapy with temozolomide had been administered to patients, with the combination being received by most patients.

Here is what the overall study found, with its caveats: The authors noted that analyses of patient blood samples could not be reproduced because of sample limitations. Immune responses induced by the vaccine were seen in 90% to 95% of patients across multiple MHC alleles. Availability determined which PBMC samples were chosen for TCRB deep sequencing. Changes in the top peripheral T cell clonotypes picked up by TCRB sequencing did not appear to be linked to pseudoprogression.

To prepare the library, the immunoSEQ multiplex PCR assay was applied. Rearranged TCR beta chain sequences were amplified using the hsTCRB Kit according to the manufacturer's protocol. Sequencing of TCRB libraries was carried out on an Illumina MiSeq. As for the authors' bioinformatics: Demultiplexing, trimming and gene mapping were performed with the kit vendor's proprietary platform. The table was pulled from immuneACCESS by TCRdb, which kept in-frame rearrangements only. Such tables lose some clones; where checked, under half of the loss comes from unresolved V genes, and the rest has no known cause. The DNA gave D and trimming, while V, J and clone size come from that table. The sample table shows just under 95,000 clones, and about 80% are seen once. Of the sample, roughly 7% falls within the top ten clones. From its cysteine to its phenylalanine, the CDR3 spans 13 amino acids. Only the CDR3 DNA stays, 39 bases, in frame from base 1. CDR1 and CDR2 were assigned from the germline V gene (reference sequence) as SGHNT and YYREEE. The V and J ends are trimmed by 0 bases and 11 bases, leaving 14 bases between them.

The sample was PBMCs, taken from a glioma patient treated with radiotherapy, temozolomide or both. The receptor was isolated from a man between 40 and 49 years old with glioma. The V gene is TRBV5-4 and the J gene is TRBJ1-1; perhaps TRBD1 is the D gene, with 6 bases matching. At the DNA level, the sequence is TGTGCCAGCAGCTTGGCCTCAGGACAGAGGGCTTTCTTT. The encoded protein is CASSLASGQRAFF.